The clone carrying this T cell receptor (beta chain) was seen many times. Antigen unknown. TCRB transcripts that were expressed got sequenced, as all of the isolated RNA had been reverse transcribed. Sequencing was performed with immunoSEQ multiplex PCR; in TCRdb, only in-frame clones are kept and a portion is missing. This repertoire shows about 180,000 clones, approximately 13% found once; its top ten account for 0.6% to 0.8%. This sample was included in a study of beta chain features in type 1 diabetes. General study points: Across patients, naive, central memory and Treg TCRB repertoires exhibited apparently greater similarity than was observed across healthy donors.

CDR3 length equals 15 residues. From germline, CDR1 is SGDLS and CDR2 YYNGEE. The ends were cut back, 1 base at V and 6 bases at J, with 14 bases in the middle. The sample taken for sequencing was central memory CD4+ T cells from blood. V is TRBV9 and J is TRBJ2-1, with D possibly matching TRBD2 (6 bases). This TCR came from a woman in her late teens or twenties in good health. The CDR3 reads CASSVQGLFVNEQFF. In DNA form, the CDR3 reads TGTGCCAGCAGCGTACAGGGACTTTTTGTCAATGAGCAGTTCTTC.